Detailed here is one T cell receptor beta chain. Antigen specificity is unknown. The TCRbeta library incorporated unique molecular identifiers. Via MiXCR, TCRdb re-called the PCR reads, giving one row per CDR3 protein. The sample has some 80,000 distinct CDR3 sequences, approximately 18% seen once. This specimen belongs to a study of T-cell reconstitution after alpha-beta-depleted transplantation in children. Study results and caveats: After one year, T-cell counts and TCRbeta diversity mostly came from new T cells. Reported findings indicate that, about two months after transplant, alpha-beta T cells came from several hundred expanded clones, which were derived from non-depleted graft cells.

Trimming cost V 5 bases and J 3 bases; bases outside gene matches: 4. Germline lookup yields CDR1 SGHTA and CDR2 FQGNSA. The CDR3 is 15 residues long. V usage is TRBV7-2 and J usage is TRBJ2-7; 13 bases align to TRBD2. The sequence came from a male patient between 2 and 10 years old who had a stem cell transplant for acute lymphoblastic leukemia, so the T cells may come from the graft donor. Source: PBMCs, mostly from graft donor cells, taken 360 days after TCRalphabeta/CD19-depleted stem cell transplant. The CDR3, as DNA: TGTGCCAGCAGCCGCCGGACTAGCGGGGGCTACGAGCAGTACTTC. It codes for CASSRRTSGGYEQYF.